This section outlines one T cell receptor beta chain sequence together with its context. Assay: immunoSEQ multiplex PCR; the TCRdb copy retains only in-frame clones and omits some. The sample contains about 85,000 clones, about 89% of which appear only once. The data belong to a study of control samples from healthy donors and cancer patients. Sequenced input: blood. This sequence was found in a woman aged 60-75 years in good health.

This chain's CDR3 is CASSQQGYGYTF. CDR3 nucleotide sequence: TGTGCCAGCAGCCAGCAAGGCTATGGCTACACCTTC. The chain carries TRBV3-1 (or the pseudogene TRBV3-2) and TRBJ1-2; D gene unclear. The CDR3 loop spans 12 amino acids. The V gene lost 3 bases and the J gene lost 4 bases, with 6 bases spanning the gap. CDR1 and CDR2 from the germline V gene are LGHDT and YNNKEL (reference sequence).